A selection of T cell receptor beta chains follows, all from one sample in a study of cytomegalovirus exposure and HLA in healthy donors. The data were produced by immunoSEQ multiplex PCR, yet TCRdb's version contains in-frame clones alone and is incomplete. The sample holds roughly 180,000 clones, 85% seen once. Sequencing was performed on PBMCs. The receptor set was obtained from a boy between 2 and 10 years old in good health and CMV-seronegative. The CDR3 runs from the conserved cysteine through the conserved F or W. The D gene is left open where the match is weak. Clone size is given for some rows only: seen once, a few or many times, or a class if the clone is expanded.

V gene,J gene,D gene,clone size,CDR3 protein,CDR3 DNA
TRBV4-1,TRBJ1-1,-,-,CASSHFQDRQGTEAFF,TGCGCCAGCAGCCATTTCCAAGACAGGCAGGGGACTGAAGCTTTCTTT
TRBV5-1,TRBJ2-1,TRBD2,-,CASSSGLAGGPHNEQFF,TGCGCCAGCAGCTCCGGACTAGCGGGAGGGCCCCACAATGAGCAGTTCTTC
TRBV19,TRBJ2-2,-,-,CASSYGQGYAGELFF,TGTGCCAGTAGTTATGGGCAGGGGTACGCCGGGGAGCTGTTTTTT
TRBV6-6,TRBJ2-7,-,few,CASRDGGEQYF,TGTGCCAGCAGGGACGGAGGCGAGCAGTACTTC
TRBV6-5,TRBJ2-3,TRBD2,-,CASSYSGTSRTDTQYF,TGTGCCAGCAGTTACTCCGGGACTAGTCGCACAGATACGCAGTATTTT
TRBV10-2,TRBJ2-3,TRBD2,few,CASSRGGTDTQYF,TGCGCCAGCAGTCGGGGGGGTACAGATACGCAGTATTTT
TRBV10-3,TRBJ2-2,TRBD1,-,CAISVQDRENTGELFF,TGTGCCATCAGCGTTCAAGACAGGGAGAACACCGGGGAGCTGTTTTTT
TRBV2,TRBJ2-1,-,-,CARRRVGQFF,TGTGCCAGGAGACGGGTCGGGCAGTTCTTC
TRBV5-6,TRBJ2-7,-,-,CASSRMTLAYEQYF,TGTGCCAGCAGCAGGATGACTCTTGCCTACGAGCAGTACTTC
TRBV2,TRBJ1-1,-,-,CASRGGLHTEAFF,TGTGCCAGCAGGGGGGGTCTGCACACTGAAGCTTTCTTT
TRBV9,TRBJ1-2,TRBD1,-,CASSVASEDRGSYGYTF,TGTGCCAGCAGCGTAGCTTCGGAGGACAGGGGGAGCTATGGCTACACCTTC
TRBV9,TRBJ1-2,-,-,CASRFSGGGYTF,TGTGCCAGCAGATTCTCGGGAGGTGGCTACACCTTC
TRBV5-6,TRBJ2-1,-,-,CASSLVPGSHNEQFF,TGTGCCAGCAGCTTGGTCCCGGGGTCCCACAATGAGCAGTTCTTC
TRBV30,TRBJ2-1,TRBD2,-,CAWPPTSGSGNEQFF,TGTGCCTGGCCGCCGACTAGCGGGAGCGGTAATGAGCAGTTCTTC
TRBV27,TRBJ1-5,TRBD1,-,CASSEPGTGPTNQPQHF,TGTGCCAGCAGCGAACCCGGGACAGGGCCCACTAATCAGCCCCAGCATTTT
TRBV7-9,TRBJ1-5,-,few,CASSYGGGGQPQHF,TGTGCCAGCAGTTACGGGGGGGGCGGTCAGCCCCAGCATTTT
TRBV4-1,TRBJ1-1,-,-,CASSQAGREIAEAFF,TGCGCCAGCAGCCAAGCCGGCAGGGAAATCGCTGAAGCTTTCTTT
TRBV10-2,TRBJ2-7,-,-,CASSEGVGVTSYEQYF,TGCGCCAGCAGTGAGGGAGTGGGAGTAACCTCCTACGAGCAGTACTTC
TRBV19,TRBJ1-5,-,-,CASRAVYKRRGSADQPQHF,TGTGCCAGTAGGGCTGTTTACAAGCGACGGGGGTCGGCGGATCAGCCCCAGCATTTT
TRBV28,TRBJ1-4,-,-,CASSRTSRVNEKLFF,TGTGCCAGCAGTCGGACCAGCAGGGTTAATGAAAAACTGTTTTTT
TRBV15,TRBJ2-3,-,once,CATSLPGTSDTQYF,TGTGCCACCAGCCTTCCCGGGACTTCAGATACGCAGTATTTT
TRBV6-1,TRBJ1-4,-,few,CASSEGSFNEKLFF,TGTGCCAGCAGTGAAGGGAGTTTTAATGAAAAACTGTTTTTT